This passage covers 20 T cell receptor beta chains from one sample sequenced in a study of spatial heterogeneity in lung cancer. TCRdb independently ran MiXCR on the 5' RACE reads; one entry per CDR3 protein. The table has roughly 79,000 distinct CDR3 sequences, around an eighth seen once. Time point: sample taken at primary tumor resection. In each case, whole RNA from tumor, nontumor lung or frozen PBMC was sequenced unsorted. Sequencing used PBMCs, obtained at surgery. The receptors derive from a male donor with early-stage non-small cell lung cancer.

The V call is TRBV29-1, the J call TRBJ2-3, with D unclear. The V gene's germline CDR1 is SQVTM and CDR2 ANQGSEA. The V end lost 0 bases, the J end lost 5 bases, and 9 bases lay between the germline ends. The CDR3 is 13 residues long. This chain's CDR3 is CSVEDLAGDTQYF. In DNA form, the CDR3 reads TGCAGCGTTGAAGATCTGGCCGGAGATACGCAGTATTTT.

Only a few counts were recorded for this clonotype. This rearrangement joins TRBV2 to TRBJ2-2, with 7 bases that match TRBD2. With V trimmed by 5 bases and J by 1 base, 7 bases remained unmatched. Germline assignment: CDR1 SNHLY and CDR2 FYNNEI. The CDR3 is 16 residues long. The CDR3 reads CASSPMGLQNTGELFF. Written as DNA, the CDR3 is TGTGCCAGCAGTCCAATGGGACTACAGAACACCGGGGAGCTGTTTTTT. The whole variable domain, remainder taken from reference TRBV2 and TRBJ2-2, is EPEVTQTPSHQVTQMGQEVILRCVPISNHLYFYWYRQILGQKVEFLVSFYNNEISEKSEIFDDQFSVERPDGSNFTLKIRSTKLEDSAMYFCASSPMGLQNTGELFFGEGSRLTVL.

This clonotype was counted a few times. This chain uses TRBV11-2 with TRBJ1-1; the D gene is possibly TRBD1 (5 bases). V shed 2 bases and J shed 5 bases, with 18 bases lying between them. Looked up from germline, CDR1 is SGHAT and CDR2 is FQNNGV. CDR3 length: 16 residues. CDR3 sequence reads: CASSLSRQGLGTEAFF. In DNA form, the CDR3 reads TGTGCCAGCAGCTTAAGTCGTCAGGGTTTGGGTACTGAAGCTTTCTTT.

This clonotype was observed a handful of times. This chain links TRBV18 with TRBJ2-1; TRBD1 is a possible D gene (6 bases). The V and J ends lost 1 base and 6 bases respectively, with 13 bases between them. This CDR3 has 15 amino acids. Germline V gives CDR1 KGHSH, CDR2 LQKENI. CDR3 coding DNA: TGTGCCAGCTCACCACGGGACACGGCCCTCAATGAGCAGTTCTTC. Protein sequence: CASSPRDTALNEQFF.

This clonotype was counted between two and nine times. The chain couples TRBV3-1 to TRBJ2-1; 7 bases line up with TRBD2. Germline trimming cut 1 base from V and 0 bases from J; bases unmatched to any gene: 3. Germline CDR1 and CDR2: LGHDT and YNNKEL (reference sequence). The length of the CDR3 is 16 residues. The CDR3 sequence is CASSQAGLTSYNEQFF. CDR3 nucleotides: TGTGCCAGCAGCCAAGCGGGACTAACCTCCTACAATGAGCAGTTCTTC.

The sample holds many counts of this clonotype. The rearrangement joins TRBV6-2 or TRBV6-3 to TRBJ2-2, with D perhaps TRBD2 (6 bases). In germline, CDR1 is MNHEY, CDR2 SVGEGT. This CDR3 comprises 15 residues. Trimming removed 5 bases from V and 4 bases from J, with 14 bases in between. The CDR3 protein is CASSTPGTFTGELFF. The CDR3 coding sequence is TGTGCCAGCAGTACCCCCGGGACTTTCACCGGGGAGCTGTTTTTT.

This chain uses TRBV9 with TRBJ2-3; D may match TRBD1 or TRBD2 (5 bases each). The CDR3 covers 16 residues. Germline-derived CDR1 and CDR2 are SGDLS and YYNGEE. Trimming shortened V by 2 bases and J by 1 base, and 14 bases separated the two germline ends. CDR3 sequence: CASSVLGTPRTDTQYF. The CDR3 DNA reads TGTGCCAGCAGCGTCCTCGGGACGCCTCGCACAGATACGCAGTATTTT.

This clonotype has more than one count but fewer than ten. The rearrangement uses TRBV5-1 and TRBJ2-7; 10 bases agree with TRBD1. Germline V gives CDR1 SGHRS, CDR2 YFSETQ. J lost 6 bases, V lost 2 bases, and 2 bases had no gene match. The CDR3 extends over 13 amino acids. The CDR3 DNA reads as TGCGCCAGCAGCTTTGGACAGGGGGGCGAGCAGTACTTC. Protein: CASSFGQGGEQYF.

This chain joins TRBV5-1 and TRBJ1-6; D unresolved. From germline, CDR1 is SGHRS and CDR2 YFSETQ. This CDR3 contains 15 residues. Trimming cost V 4 bases and J 8 bases, with 16 bases left between them. CDR3 in DNA: TGCGCCAGCAGCCCCAGCGGGGATGGTGATTCACCCCTCCACTTT. Its protein product is CASSPSGDGDSPLHF.

This clonotype came up a few times. The chain couples TRBV19 to TRBJ2-6; possibly TRBD1 or TRBD2 for D (5 bases each). V shed 6 bases and J shed 0 bases, with 9 bases lying between them. The CDR3 contains 15 residues. In germline, CDR1 is LNHDA, CDR2 SQIVND (reference sequence). CDR3 in amino acids: CASSGASSGANVLTF. CDR3 DNA sequence: TGTGCCAGTAGCGGGGCTAGCTCTGGGGCCAACGTCCTGACTTTC.

This clonotype was seen a few times. The chain combines TRBV5-1 with TRBJ2-3; TRBD2 might be the D (6 bases). V lost 0 bases, J lost 2 bases, and 10 bases lay in between. CDR1 and CDR2 (germline): SGHRS, YFSETQ. This CDR3 has 15 residues. CDR3 nucleotide sequence: TGCGCCAGCAGCTTGGTGGGGGGAAACACAGATACGCAGTATTTT. This translates into CASSLVGGNTDTQYF.

The chain recombines TRBV6-1 with TRBJ2-1; 10 bases line up with TRBD2. This CDR3 spans 17 amino acids. J lost 6 bases, V lost 7 bases, and 15 bases had no gene match. Germline V gene sequence: CDR1 MNHNS, CDR2 SASEGT. The DNA for the CDR3 is TGTGCCAGCATAGGGCTAGCGGGGGTTCCGTCCGGCAATGAGCAGTTCTTC. It is translated as CASIGLAGVPSGNEQFF.

The table lists this clonotype with a few counts. The chain uses TRBV5-5 and TRBJ2-3, with D perhaps given as TRBD1 or TRBD2 (5 bases each). The CDR3 loop spans 16 amino acids. The V end was cut by 2 bases, the J end by 3 bases, with 16 bases between. From germline, CDR1 is SGHKS and CDR2 YYEKEE (reference sequence). CDR3 DNA: TGTGCCAGCAGCTTCGGGGCCCAGGGAGAAACAGATACGCAGTATTTT. It codes for CASSFGAQGETDTQYF.

The rearrangement joins TRBV6-1 to TRBJ1-5; D call uncertain. CDR1 is MNHNS, CDR2 SASEGT, per germline. The V end lost 3 bases, the J end lost 5 bases, and 2 bases lay between the germline ends. CDR3 length: 11 amino acids. In DNA, the CDR3 is TGTGCCAGCAGTGACTATCAGCCCCAGCATTTT. Its translation is CASSDYQPQHF.

The CDR3 DNA reads TGCGCCAGCAGCTTGAACGGTCTAGAGAGCACCGGGGAGCTGTTTTTT. Translation: CASSLNGLESTGELFF. The genes are TRBV5-1 and TRBJ2-2; D gene unclear. CDR1 and CDR2 (germline): SGHRS, YFSETQ. Between the trimmed V and J ends, which lost 1 base and 4 bases, there was a span of 14 bases. CDR3 length: 16 residues.

The chain carries TRBV19 and TRBJ2-5; D unresolved. Trimming shortened V by 7 bases and J by 1 base, and 4 bases separated the two germline ends. This CDR3 has 11 residues. The germline gives CDR1 LNHDA, CDR2 SQIVND (reference sequence). The CDR3 spells CASTSQETQYF. The DNA for the CDR3 is TGTGCCAGTACCAGCCAAGAGACCCAGTACTTC.

This chain connects TRBV11-1 to TRBJ2-3; D is ambiguous. This CDR3 region has 14 residues. Trimming removed 4 bases at V and 2 bases at J, with 10 bases between. In germline, CDR1 is SGHAT, CDR2 FQDESV (reference sequence). In DNA, the CDR3 is TGTGCCAGCAGCTCAGAGCCTATCACAGATACGCAGTATTTT. Translating gives CASSSEPITDTQYF.

This clonotype appeared many times. The chain employs TRBV5-1 and TRBJ2-7, with 8 bases aligning to TRBD2. J lost 7 bases, V lost 0 bases, and 9 bases had no gene match. Germline V gene sequence: CDR1 SGHRS, CDR2 YFSETQ. The CDR3 runs to 15 residues. The CDR3 is CASSLDGRESGEQYF. In DNA form, the CDR3 reads TGCGCCAGCAGCTTGGACGGGAGGGAATCGGGAGAGCAGTACTTC.

This clonotype was recorded a few times. The rearrangement joins TRBV11-2 to TRBJ2-3, with TRBD2 matching 8 bases. CDR1 is SGHAT and CDR2 is FQNNGV in the germline V gene. CDR3 length: 16 amino acids. V was clipped by 5 bases and J by 4 bases; unmatched bases: 11. DNA for the CDR3: TGTGCCAGCAGCCGCTTAAAGGCGGGAGGTGCAGATACGCAGTATTTT. Protein sequence: CASSRLKAGGADTQYF.

The chain links TRBV13 to TRBJ2-7; 7 positions match TRBD2. Losses at the gene ends were 2 bases for V and 7 bases for J; bases not matched to a gene: 8. The CDR3 has 14 residues. Looked up from germline, CDR1 is PRHDT and CDR2 is FYEKMQ (reference sequence). CDR3 protein: CASSLTPRGLEQYF. The CDR3 DNA reads as TGTGCCAGCAGCTTAACCCCGCGGGGGTTGGAGCAGTACTTC. Drawing the rest from reference TRBV13 and TRBJ2-7, the complete variable domain is AAGVIQSPRHLIKEKRETATLKCYPIPRHDTVYWYQQGPGQDPQFLISFYEKMQSDKGSIPDRFSAQQFSDYHSELNMSSLELGDSALYFCASSLTPRGLEQYFGPGTRLTVT.